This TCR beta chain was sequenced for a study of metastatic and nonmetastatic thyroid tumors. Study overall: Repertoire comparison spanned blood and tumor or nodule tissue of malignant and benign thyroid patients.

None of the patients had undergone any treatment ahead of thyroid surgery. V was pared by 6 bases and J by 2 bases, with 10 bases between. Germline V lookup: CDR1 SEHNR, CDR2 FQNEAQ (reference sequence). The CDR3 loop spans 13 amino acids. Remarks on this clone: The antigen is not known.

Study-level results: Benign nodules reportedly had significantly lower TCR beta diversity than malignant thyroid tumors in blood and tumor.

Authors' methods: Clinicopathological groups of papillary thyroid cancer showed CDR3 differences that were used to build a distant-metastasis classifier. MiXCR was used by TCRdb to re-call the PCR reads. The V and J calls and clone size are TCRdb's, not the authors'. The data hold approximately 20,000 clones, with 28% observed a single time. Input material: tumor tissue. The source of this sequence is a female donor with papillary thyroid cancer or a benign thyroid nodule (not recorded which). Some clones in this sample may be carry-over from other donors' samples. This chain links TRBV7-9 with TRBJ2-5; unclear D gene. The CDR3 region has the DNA TGTGCCAGCAGTCCTAGTTTACAAGAGACCCAGTACTTC. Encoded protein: CASSPSLQETQYF.